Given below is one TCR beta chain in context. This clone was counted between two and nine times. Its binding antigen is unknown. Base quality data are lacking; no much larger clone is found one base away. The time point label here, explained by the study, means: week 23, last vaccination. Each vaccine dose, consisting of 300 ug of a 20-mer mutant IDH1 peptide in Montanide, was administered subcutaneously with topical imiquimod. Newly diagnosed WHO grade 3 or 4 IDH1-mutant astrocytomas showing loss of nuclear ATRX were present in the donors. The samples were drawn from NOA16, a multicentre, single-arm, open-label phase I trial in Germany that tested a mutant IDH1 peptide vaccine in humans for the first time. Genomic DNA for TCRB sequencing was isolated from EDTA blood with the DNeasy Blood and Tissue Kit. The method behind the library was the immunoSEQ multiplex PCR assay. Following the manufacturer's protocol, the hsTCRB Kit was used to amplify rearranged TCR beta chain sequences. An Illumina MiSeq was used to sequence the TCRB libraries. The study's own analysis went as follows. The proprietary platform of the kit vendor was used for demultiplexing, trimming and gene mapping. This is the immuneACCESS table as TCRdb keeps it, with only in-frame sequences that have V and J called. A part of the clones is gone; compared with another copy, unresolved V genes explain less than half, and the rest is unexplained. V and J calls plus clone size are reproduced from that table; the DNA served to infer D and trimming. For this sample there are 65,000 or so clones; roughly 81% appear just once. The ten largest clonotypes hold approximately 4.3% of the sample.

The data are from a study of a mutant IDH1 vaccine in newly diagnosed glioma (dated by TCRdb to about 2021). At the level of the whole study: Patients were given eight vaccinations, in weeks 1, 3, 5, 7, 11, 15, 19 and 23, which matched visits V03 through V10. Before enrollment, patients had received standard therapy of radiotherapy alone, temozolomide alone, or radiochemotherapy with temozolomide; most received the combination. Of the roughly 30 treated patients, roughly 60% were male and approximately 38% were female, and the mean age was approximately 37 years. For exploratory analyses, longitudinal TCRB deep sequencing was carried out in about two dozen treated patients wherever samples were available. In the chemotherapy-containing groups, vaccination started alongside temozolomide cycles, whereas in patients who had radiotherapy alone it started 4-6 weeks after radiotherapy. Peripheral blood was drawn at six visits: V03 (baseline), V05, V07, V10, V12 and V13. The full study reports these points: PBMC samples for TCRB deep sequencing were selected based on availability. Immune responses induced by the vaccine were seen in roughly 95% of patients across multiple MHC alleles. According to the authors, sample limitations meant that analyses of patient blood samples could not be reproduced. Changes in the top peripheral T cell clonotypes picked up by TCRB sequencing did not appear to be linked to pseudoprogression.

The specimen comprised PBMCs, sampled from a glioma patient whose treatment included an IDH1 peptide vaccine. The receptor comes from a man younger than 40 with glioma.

The nucleotide sequence is TGTGCCAGCAGCTCAGGGAGCGGGGCTGAAGCTTTCTTT. It is translated as CASSSGSGAEAFF. Recombination linked TRBV7-9 to TRBJ1-1; the D segment could be TRBD1, given 5 matching bases. Deletion took 4 bases off V and 6 bases off J, with a span of 12 bases between the germline ends. Its CDR3 holds 13 amino acids, cysteine through phenylalanine. The entry retains the CDR3 DNA only, 39 bases that are in frame from base 1. Sequences SEHNR (CDR1) and FQNEAQ (CDR2) are obtained from the germline V gene (reference sequence). With the portions outside the CDR3 filled from the reference TRBV7-9 and TRBJ1-1 genes, the complete variable region becomes DTGVSQNPRHKITKRGQNVTFRCDPISEHNRLYWYRQTLGQGPEFLTYFQNEAQLEKSRLLSDRFSAERPKGSFSTLEIQRTEQGDSAMYLCASSSGSGAEAFFGQGTRLTVV.